This TCR beta chain was observed in a study of cytomegalovirus exposure and HLA in healthy donors. About this clone: The sample holds other DNA sequences that translate to the same CDR3.

The length of the CDR3 is 13 residues. V lost 4 bases and J 0 bases, leaving 7 bases between the germline ends. Germline assignment: CDR1 SGHRS and CDR2 YFSETQ. PCR primers comprised 60 Vbeta and 13 Jbeta primers. Sequencing used immunoSEQ multiplex PCR; TCRdb keeps in-frame clones, though not all of them. The top ten hold approximately 1.5% of the sample, which has 150,000 to 200,000 clones, around 80% seen once. The sequence was collected from a male donor in good health and CMV-seronegative. Sequenced material: PBMCs. The chain employs TRBV5-1 and TRBJ1-1, with D hard to call. CDR3 residues: CASSLQLNTEAFF. For the CDR3, the DNA is TGCGCCAGCAGCCTCCAGTTGAACACTGAAGCTTTCTTT.